Listed below are T cell receptor beta chains from one sample, sequenced in a study of blood T cell repertoires in COVID-19. Produced via immunoSEQ multiplex PCR; TCRdb's table is partial and in-frame only. Found here are approximately 230,000 clones, roughly 88% of them singletons; the top ten hold roughly 6.7%. Sequenced: peripheral blood. These receptors all come from a woman in her twenties or thirties with COVID-19, enrolled during active disease. The CDR3 runs from the conserved cysteine through the conserved F or W. Fields, in order: CDR3 protein, CDR3 DNA, J gene, clone size, V gene, D gene. The D gene is left open where the match is weak. Rows may omit the clone size; those that give it use once, few, many or a size class.

CDR3 protein: CAIKASGVSTDTQYF
CDR3 DNA: TGTGCCATCAAGGCTAGCGGGGTAAGCACAGATACGCAGTATTTT
J gene: TRBJ2-3
clone size: .
V gene: TRBV10-3
D gene: TRBD2

CDR3 protein: CASSPTSGGLTDTQYF
CDR3 DNA: TGTGCCAGCAGCCCGACTAGCGGGGGCCTCACAGATACGCAGTATTTT
J gene: TRBJ2-3
clone size: once
V gene: TRBV3-1/TRBV3-2
D gene: TRBD2

CDR3 protein: CASNEQGPSTDTQYF
CDR3 DNA: TGCGCCAGCAACGAACAGGGACCTAGCACAGATACGCAGTATTTT
J gene: TRBJ2-3
clone size: .
V gene: TRBV5-1
D gene: .

CDR3 protein: CASSKIRTAAVLSSYNEQFF
CDR3 DNA: TGTGCCAGCAGCAAAATTAGGACAGCCGCAGTACTTAGCTCCTACAATGAGCAGTTCTTC
J gene: TRBJ2-1
clone size: .
V gene: TRBV21-1
D gene: .

CDR3 protein: CASSDRGEFPYNEQFF
CDR3 DNA: TGTGCCAGCAGTGACCGGGGGGAATTTCCCTACAATGAGCAGTTCTTC
J gene: TRBJ2-1
clone size: .
V gene: TRBV25-1
D gene: TRBD2

CDR3 protein: CASSPWTGVGEQYF
CDR3 DNA: TGTGCCAGCAGCCCTTGGACAGGGGTAGGCGAGCAGTACTTC
J gene: TRBJ2-7
clone size: .
V gene: TRBV28
D gene: TRBD1

CDR3 protein: CASSAGIPQFF
CDR3 DNA: TGTGCCAGCAGTGCGGGGATTCCCCAGTTCTTC
J gene: TRBJ2-1
clone size: .
V gene: TRBV25-1
D gene: .

CDR3 protein: CASSSTRTSGANTGELFF
CDR3 DNA: TGTGCCAGCAGTTCCACCCGGACTAGCGGGGCGAACACCGGGGAGCTGTTTTTT
J gene: TRBJ2-2
clone size: .
V gene: TRBV6-2/TRBV6-3
D gene: TRBD2

CDR3 protein: CASSQYVQAGNTIYF
CDR3 DNA: TGCGCCAGCAGCCAATATGTCCAGGCTGGAAACACCATATATTTT
J gene: TRBJ1-3
clone size: .
V gene: TRBV4-1
D gene: .

CDR3 protein: CASSIRGLAGGGETQYF
CDR3 DNA: TGTGCCAGTAGTATAAGGGGACTAGCGGGAGGGGGAGAGACCCAGTACTTC
J gene: TRBJ2-5
clone size: few
V gene: TRBV19
D gene: TRBD2

CDR3 protein: CASSSSRVYGYTF
CDR3 DNA: TGTGCCAGCAGTTCCTCGCGGGTCTATGGCTACACCTTC
J gene: TRBJ1-2
clone size: .
V gene: TRBV28
D gene: .

CDR3 protein: CASSEVTGNEQYF
CDR3 DNA: TGCGCCAGCAGTGAGGTTACAGGGAACGAGCAGTACTTC
J gene: TRBJ2-7
clone size: .
V gene: TRBV10-1
D gene: .

CDR3 protein: CASSQDEAGFVRNEQFF
CDR3 DNA: TGCGCCAGCAGCCAAGATGAAGCGGGATTCGTTAGGAATGAGCAGTTCTTC
J gene: TRBJ2-1
clone size: .
V gene: TRBV4-3
D gene: TRBD2

CDR3 protein: CAIRSSASGGWNTGELFF
CDR3 DNA: TGTGCCATCAGGAGCTCGGCTAGCGGGGGGTGGAACACCGGGGAGCTGTTTTTT
J gene: TRBJ2-2
clone size: .
V gene: TRBV10-3
D gene: TRBD2

CDR3 protein: CASSQDRSLAGKPNTGELFF
CDR3 DNA: TGTGCCAGCAGCCAAGATAGGTCTCTAGCGGGGAAGCCGAACACCGGGGAGCTGTTTTTT
J gene: TRBJ2-2
clone size: .
V gene: TRBV4-2
D gene: TRBD2

CDR3 protein: CASSDTGTQPQHF
CDR3 DNA: TGTGCCAGCAGTGACACAGGGACTCAGCCCCAGCATTTT
J gene: TRBJ1-5
clone size: .
V gene: TRBV12-3/TRBV12-4
D gene: .

CDR3 protein: CASSLSSGRTPDTQYF
CDR3 DNA: TGTGCCAGCAGCCTGTCTAGCGGGAGGACTCCAGATACGCAGTATTTT
J gene: TRBJ2-3
clone size: .
V gene: TRBV5-5
D gene: TRBD2

CDR3 protein: CASSHLAGGRYPTDTQYF
CDR3 DNA: TGCGCCAGCAGCCACCTTGCGGGAGGGCGGTATCCCACAGATACGCAGTATTTT
J gene: TRBJ2-3
clone size: .
V gene: TRBV4-1
D gene: TRBD2

CDR3 protein: CASSQWEQGTEAFF
CDR3 DNA: TGTGCCAGCAGCCAATGGGAACAGGGGACTGAAGCTTTCTTT
J gene: TRBJ1-1
clone size: .
V gene: TRBV16
D gene: TRBD1

CDR3 protein: CASSFGGLFSYEQYF
CDR3 DNA: TGTGCCAGCAGTTTCGGGGGGCTCTTCTCCTACGAGCAGTACTTC
J gene: TRBJ2-7
clone size: .
V gene: TRBV6-5
D gene: .

CDR3 protein: CASSQGGGLFF
CDR3 DNA: TGTGCCAGCAGCCAGGGGGGCGGTCTGTTCTTC
J gene: TRBJ2-1
clone size: .
V gene: TRBV11-3
D gene: .

CDR3 protein: CATGLNPPNTGELFF
CDR3 DNA: TGCGCCACCGGACTCAACCCTCCGAACACCGGGGAGCTGTTTTTT
J gene: TRBJ2-2
clone size: once
V gene: TRBV5-1
D gene: .

CDR3 protein: CASSLRRDVTGELFF
CDR3 DNA: TGTGCCAGCAGCTTGCGGCGGGATGTCACCGGGGAGCTGTTTTTT
J gene: TRBJ2-2
clone size: once
V gene: TRBV11-3
D gene: .

CDR3 protein: CAWSPANYGYTF
CDR3 DNA: TGTGCCTGGAGTCCAGCTAACTATGGCTACACCTTC
J gene: TRBJ1-2
clone size: .
V gene: TRBV30
D gene: .

CDR3 protein: CASSLSPTASNTEAFF
CDR3 DNA: TGCGCCAGCAGCTTGAGCCCGACAGCCTCGAACACTGAAGCTTTCTTT
J gene: TRBJ1-1
clone size: .
V gene: TRBV5-1
D gene: .

CDR3 protein: CATTAGTEAFF
CDR3 DNA: TGTGCCACCACGGCGGGGACCGAAGCTTTCTTT
J gene: TRBJ1-1
clone size: .
V gene: TRBV10-3
D gene: .

CDR3 protein: CASSSHGSSPGNDEQFF
CDR3 DNA: TGTGCCAGCAGCTCCCATGGGTCTTCCCCAGGTAACGATGAGCAGTTCTTC
J gene: TRBJ2-1
clone size: once
V gene: TRBV11-3
D gene: .

CDR3 protein: CSVGLGTGGAFF
CDR3 DNA: TGCAGCGTTGGATTGGGGACAGGGGGCGCTTTCTTT
J gene: TRBJ1-1
clone size: .
V gene: TRBV29-1
D gene: TRBD1

CDR3 protein: CASSFGGDTQYF
CDR3 DNA: TGTGCCAGCAGTTTCGGCGGGGATACGCAGTATTTT
J gene: TRBJ2-3
clone size: .
V gene: TRBV28
D gene: .

CDR3 protein: CASSGDSRTSEFF
CDR3 DNA: TGTGCCAGCAGCGGCGACAGTAGGACTAGCGAGTTCTTC
J gene: TRBJ2-1
clone size: .
V gene: TRBV12-3/TRBV12-4
D gene: TRBD2

CDR3 protein: CASTDRVTGELFF
CDR3 DNA: TGTGCCAGCACGGACAGGGTCACCGGGGAGCTGTTTTTT
J gene: TRBJ2-2
clone size: .
V gene: TRBV9
D gene: TRBD1

CDR3 protein: CASSSFGQGLNEQYF
CDR3 DNA: TGTGCCAGCAGTTCATTCGGACAGGGACTAAACGAGCAGTACTTC
J gene: TRBJ2-7
clone size: .
V gene: TRBV27
D gene: .

CDR3 protein: CASSLAPGITDTQYF
CDR3 DNA: TGTGCCAGCAGCTTAGCGCCAGGGATCACAGATACGCAGTATTTT
J gene: TRBJ2-3
clone size: .
V gene: TRBV7-2
D gene: .

CDR3 protein: CASSQDPGTLSSGANVLTF
CDR3 DNA: TGTGCCAGCAGCCAAGATCCCGGGACACTCAGCTCTGGGGCCAACGTCCTGACTTTC
J gene: TRBJ2-6
clone size: .
V gene: TRBV4-2
D gene: .

CDR3 protein: CASSQLAGGPHNEQFF
CDR3 DNA: TGTGCCAGCAGCCAGCTAGCGGGGGGGCCCCACAATGAGCAGTTCTTC
J gene: TRBJ2-1
clone size: once
V gene: TRBV3-1/TRBV3-2
D gene: TRBD2

CDR3 protein: CATSRDFMTQYF
CDR3 DNA: TGTGCCACCAGCAGAGATTTTATGACCCAGTACTTC
J gene: TRBJ2-5
clone size: .
V gene: TRBV15
D gene: .

CDR3 protein: CASSPQGVNTEAFF
CDR3 DNA: TGTGCCAGTAGTCCCCAGGGGGTTAACACTGAAGCTTTCTTT
J gene: TRBJ1-1
clone size: .
V gene: TRBV19
D gene: TRBD1

CDR3 protein: CASSGTSGTSSYNEQFF
CDR3 DNA: TGCGCCAGCAGCGGGACTAGCGGGACGAGCTCCTACAATGAGCAGTTCTTC
J gene: TRBJ2-1
clone size: once
V gene: TRBV10-2
D gene: TRBD2